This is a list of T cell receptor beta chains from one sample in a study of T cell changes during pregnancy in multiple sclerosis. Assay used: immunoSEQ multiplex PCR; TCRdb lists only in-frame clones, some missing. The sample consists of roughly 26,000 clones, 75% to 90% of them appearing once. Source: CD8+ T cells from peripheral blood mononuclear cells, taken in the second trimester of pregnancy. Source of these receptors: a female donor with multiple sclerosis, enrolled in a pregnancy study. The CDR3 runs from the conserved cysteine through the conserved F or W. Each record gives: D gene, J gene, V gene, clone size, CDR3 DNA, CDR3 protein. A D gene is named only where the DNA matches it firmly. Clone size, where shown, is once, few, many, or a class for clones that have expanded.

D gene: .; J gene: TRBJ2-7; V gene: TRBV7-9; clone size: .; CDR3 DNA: TGTGCCAGCAGCCCCCCTTTGCCAGGGGAGGCAGGAGGGGGGGGCGAGCAGTACTTC; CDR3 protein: CASSPPLPGEAGGGGEQYF
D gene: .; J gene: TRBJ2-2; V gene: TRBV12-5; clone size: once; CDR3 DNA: TGTGCTAGTGGTTCGCTAGCCGCCGGGGAGCTGTTTTTT; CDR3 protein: CASGSLAAGELFF
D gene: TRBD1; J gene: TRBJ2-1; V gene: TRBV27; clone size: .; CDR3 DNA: TGTGCCAGCAGCGCCACCCAGACAGGGCCCAAGTACAATGAGCAGTTCTTC; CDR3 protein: CASSATQTGPKYNEQFF
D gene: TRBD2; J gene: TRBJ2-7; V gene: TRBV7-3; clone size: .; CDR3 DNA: TGTGCCAGCAGCTTAGTGGCGGGAGGGCCGGTCGAGCAGTACTTC; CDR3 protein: CASSLVAGGPVEQYF
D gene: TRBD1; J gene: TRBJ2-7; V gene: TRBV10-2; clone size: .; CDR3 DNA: TGCGCCAGCGTAACAGGGGGCTCCTACGAGCAGTACTTC; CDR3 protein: CASVTGGSYEQYF
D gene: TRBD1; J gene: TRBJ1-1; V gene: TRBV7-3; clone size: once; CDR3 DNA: TGTGCCAGCAGCCCAGGGACAGGCGGCGTGTTTGAAGCTTTCTTT; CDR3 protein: CASSPGTGGVFEAFF
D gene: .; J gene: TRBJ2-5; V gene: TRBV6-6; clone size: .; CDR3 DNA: TGTGCCAGCAGTTACTCCTCCGTAAAAGAGACCCAGTACTTC; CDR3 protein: CASSYSSVKETQYF
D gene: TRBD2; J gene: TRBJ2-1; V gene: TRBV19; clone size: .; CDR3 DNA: TGTGCCAGTAGTACCCTAGCGGGAGGCAATGAGCAGTTCTTC; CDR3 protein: CASSTLAGGNEQFF
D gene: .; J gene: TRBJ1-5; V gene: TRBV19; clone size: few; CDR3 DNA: TGTGCCAGTAGTTCTTACAATCAGCCCCAGCATTTT; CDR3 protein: CASSSYNQPQHF
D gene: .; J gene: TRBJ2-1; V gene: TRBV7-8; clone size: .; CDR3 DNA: TGTGCCAGCAGCTTACCCCCGGGAGTGTACAATGAGCAGTTCTTC; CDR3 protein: CASSLPPGVYNEQFF
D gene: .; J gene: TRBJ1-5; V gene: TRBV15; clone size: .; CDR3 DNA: TGTGCCACCAGCAGAGATCCTGACCAGACAGTAGCCCGTAGCAATCAGCCCCAGCATTTT; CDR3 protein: CATSRDPDQTVARSNQPQHF
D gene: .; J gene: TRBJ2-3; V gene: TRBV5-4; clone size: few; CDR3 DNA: TGTGCCAGCACACTGAACGGTGGGTCGGAGAGCACAGATACGCAGTATTTT; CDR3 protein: CASTLNGGSESTDTQYF
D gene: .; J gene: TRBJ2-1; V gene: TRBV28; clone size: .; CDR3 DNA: TGTGCCAGCCTTGGACAGAGAGGGTGGGATGAGCAGTTCTTC; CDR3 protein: CASLGQRGWDEQFF
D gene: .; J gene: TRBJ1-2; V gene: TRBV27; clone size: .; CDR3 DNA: TGTGCCAGCAGTCCCCTCGGGATCGCGGATGGCTACACCTTC; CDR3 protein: CASSPLGIADGYTF
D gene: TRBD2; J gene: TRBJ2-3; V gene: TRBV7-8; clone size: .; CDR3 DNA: TGTGCCAGCAGGACTCAGGGGAGACTAGCGGGTTCGGGAGATACGCAGTATTTT; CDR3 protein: CASRTQGRLAGSGDTQYF
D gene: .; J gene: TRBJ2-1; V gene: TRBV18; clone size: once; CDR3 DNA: TGTGCCAGCTCACCCCCCCCGTATTCCGCCCCAGGTGAGCAGTTCTTC; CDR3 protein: CASSPPPYSAPGEQFF
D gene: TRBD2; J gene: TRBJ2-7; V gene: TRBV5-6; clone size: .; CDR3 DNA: TGTGCCAGCAGCTTAAGGCTAGCGGGACTCTCGAACTACGAGCAGTACTTC; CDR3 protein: CASSLRLAGLSNYEQYF
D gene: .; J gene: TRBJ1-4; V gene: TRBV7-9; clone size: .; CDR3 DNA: TGTGCCAGCAGCCCGACGGACAGCTTCAATGAAAAACTGTTTTTT; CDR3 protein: CASSPTDSFNEKLFF
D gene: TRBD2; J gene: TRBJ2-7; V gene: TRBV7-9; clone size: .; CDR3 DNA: TGTGCCAGCAGCTTTGGAGAGCGGGAGTTCCACGAGCAGTACTTC; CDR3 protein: CASSFGEREFHEQYF
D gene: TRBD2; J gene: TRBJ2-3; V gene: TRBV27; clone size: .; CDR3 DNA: TGTGCCAGCAGTTTAAGGCTAGCGGGAGCGGGTGATACGCAGTATTTT; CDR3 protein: CASSLRLAGAGDTQYF
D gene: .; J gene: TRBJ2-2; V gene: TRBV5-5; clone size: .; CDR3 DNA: TGTGCCAGCAGTACCCCGAGTACGAACACCGGGGAGCTGTTTTTT; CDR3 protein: CASSTPSTNTGELFF
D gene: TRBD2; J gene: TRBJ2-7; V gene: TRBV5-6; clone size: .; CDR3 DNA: TGTGCCAGCACCTATGGGGGGGACTTCTACGAGCAGTACTTC; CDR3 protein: CASTYGGDFYEQYF
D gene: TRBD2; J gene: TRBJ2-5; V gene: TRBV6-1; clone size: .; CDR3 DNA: TGTGCCAGCAGGGCTCGAGCGGGAATCCAAGAGACCCAGTACTTC; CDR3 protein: CASRARAGIQETQYF
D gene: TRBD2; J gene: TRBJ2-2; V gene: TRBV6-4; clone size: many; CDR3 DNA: TGTGCCAGCAGTGAGACTAGCGGGAGCACCGGGGAGCTGTTTTTT; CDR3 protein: CASSETSGSTGELFF
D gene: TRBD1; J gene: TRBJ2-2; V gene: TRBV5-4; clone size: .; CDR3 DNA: TGTGCCAGCAGCTATCCCGGGACAGGGAATACCGGGGAGCTGTTTTTT; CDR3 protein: CASSYPGTGNTGELFF
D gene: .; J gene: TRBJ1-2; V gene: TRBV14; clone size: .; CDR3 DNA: TGTGCCAGCAGCCTATCGGGACATCTATATGGCTACACCTTC; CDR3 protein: CASSLSGHLYGYTF
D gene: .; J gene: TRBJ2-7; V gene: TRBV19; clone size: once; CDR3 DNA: TGTGCCAGTAGTATTGGGCAGTCCTACGAGCAGTACTTC; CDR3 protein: CASSIGQSYEQYF
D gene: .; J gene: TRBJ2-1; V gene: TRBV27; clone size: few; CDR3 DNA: TGTGCCAGCAGTTGGGCGAGTCGGGGTTACAATGAGCAGTTCTTC; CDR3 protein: CASSWASRGYNEQFF
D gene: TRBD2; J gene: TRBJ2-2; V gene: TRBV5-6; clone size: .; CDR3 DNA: TGTGCCAGCAGCTTAGGACTAGCGGGGAACACCGGGGAGCTGTTTTTT; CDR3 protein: CASSLGLAGNTGELFF
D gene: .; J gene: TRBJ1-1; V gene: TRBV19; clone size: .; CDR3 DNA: TGTGCCAGTAGTATGAGTATGAACACTGAAGCTTTCTTT; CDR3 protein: CASSMSMNTEAFF
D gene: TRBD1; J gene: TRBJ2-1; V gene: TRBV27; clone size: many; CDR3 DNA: TGTGCCAGCCAGGACAGGGCCCATGAGCAGTTCTTC; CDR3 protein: CASQDRAHEQFF
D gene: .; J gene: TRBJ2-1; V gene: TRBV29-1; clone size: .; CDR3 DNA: TGCAGCGTTGAGCCTCTAGCGAGCCTCGAGCAGTTCTTC; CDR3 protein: CSVEPLASLEQFF
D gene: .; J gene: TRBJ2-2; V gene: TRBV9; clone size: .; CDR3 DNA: TGTGCCAGCAGCGTGGCGGATAACACCGGGGAGCTGTTTTTT; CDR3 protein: CASSVADNTGELFF
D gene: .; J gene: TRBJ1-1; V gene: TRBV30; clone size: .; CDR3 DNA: TGTGCCTGGGGGGACAAAGGGAACACTGAAGCTTTCTTT; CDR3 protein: CAWGDKGNTEAFF
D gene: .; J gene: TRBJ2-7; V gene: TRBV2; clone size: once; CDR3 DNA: TGTGCCAGCCTAAATTCCGCGGTCGCGGGGAGCTCCTACGAGCAGTACTTC; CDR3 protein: CASLNSAVAGSSYEQYF
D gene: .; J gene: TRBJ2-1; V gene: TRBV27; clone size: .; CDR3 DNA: TGTGCCAGCAGTTTATGGGGCATCAGCTCCTACAATGAGCAGTTCTTC; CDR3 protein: CASSLWGISSYNEQFF
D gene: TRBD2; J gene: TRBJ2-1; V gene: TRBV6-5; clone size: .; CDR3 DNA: TGTGCCAGCAGTTACCAAGGACTAGCCAATGGTGAGCAGTTCTTC; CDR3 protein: CASSYQGLANGEQFF
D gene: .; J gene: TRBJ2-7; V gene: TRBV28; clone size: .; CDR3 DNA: TGTGCCAGCAGCCGGGGACTTCGTTTTCGAACTGACTACGAGCAGTACTTC; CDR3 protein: CASSRGLRFRTDYEQYF
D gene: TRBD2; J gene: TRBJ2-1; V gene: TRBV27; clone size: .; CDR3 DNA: TGTGCCAGCAGTCCTAGCGGGAGCTCCTACAATGAGCAGTTCTTC; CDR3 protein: CASSPSGSSYNEQFF
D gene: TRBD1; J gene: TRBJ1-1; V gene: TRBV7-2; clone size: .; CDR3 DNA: TGTGCCAGCAGCTGGACAGGACAAGTACGGTTGAACACTGAAGCTTTCTTT; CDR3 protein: CASSWTGQVRLNTEAFF
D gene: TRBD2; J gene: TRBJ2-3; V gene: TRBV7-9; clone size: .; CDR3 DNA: TGTGCCAGCAGCTTACGGGGCTCTAGCGGAGGAACGCAGTATTTT; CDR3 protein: CASSLRGSSGGTQYF
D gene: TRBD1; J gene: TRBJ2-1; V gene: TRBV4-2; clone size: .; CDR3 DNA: TGTGCCAGCAGCCAAGATCAGGGGGCTAGCGTCGCCAATGAGCAGTTCTTC; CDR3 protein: CASSQDQGASVANEQFF
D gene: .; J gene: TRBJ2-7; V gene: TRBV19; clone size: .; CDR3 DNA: TGTGCCAGTAGTATAGGGTTCGGTCGGAGCTCCTACGAGCAGTACTTC; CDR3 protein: CASSIGFGRSSYEQYF
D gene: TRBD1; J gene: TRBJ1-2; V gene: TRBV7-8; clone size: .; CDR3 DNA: TGTGCCAGCAGCTTTCTACCAGACAGGGCTGATGGCTACACCTTC; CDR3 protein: CASSFLPDRADGYTF
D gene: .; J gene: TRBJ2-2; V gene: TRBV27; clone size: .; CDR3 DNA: TGTGCCAGCAGTTCAGACTACGCAAACACCGGGGAGCTGTTTTTT; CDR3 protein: CASSSDYANTGELFF
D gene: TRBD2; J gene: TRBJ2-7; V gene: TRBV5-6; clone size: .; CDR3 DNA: TGTGCCAGCAGCTTGGATCTTGGCGGGAGTGGACTTTCCTACGAGCAGTACTTC; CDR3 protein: CASSLDLGGSGLSYEQYF
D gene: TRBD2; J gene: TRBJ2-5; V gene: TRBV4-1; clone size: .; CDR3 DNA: TGCGCCAGCAGCCAAGGCGATCTAGCGGGATTAGAGACCCAGTACTTC; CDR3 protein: CASSQGDLAGLETQYF
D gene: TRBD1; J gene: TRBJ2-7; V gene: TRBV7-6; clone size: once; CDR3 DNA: TGTGCCAGCAGCTCGCAAGTTGTCCGGGACAGGAAAACCTACGAGCAGTACTTC; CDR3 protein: CASSSQVVRDRKTYEQYF
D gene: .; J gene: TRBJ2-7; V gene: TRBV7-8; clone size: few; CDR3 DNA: TGTGCCAGCAGCCCCCCGGCGGCTTACGAGCAGTACTTC; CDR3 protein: CASSPPAAYEQYF
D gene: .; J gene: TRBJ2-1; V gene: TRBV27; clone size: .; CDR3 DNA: TGTGCCAGCAGTTTTCCCGCGGGGGAGCAGTTCTTC; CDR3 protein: CASSFPAGEQFF
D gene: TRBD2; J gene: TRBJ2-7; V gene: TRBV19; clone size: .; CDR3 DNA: TGTGCCAGTAGTAAGACCGGGACTAGCGGGAGATACGAGCAGTACTTC; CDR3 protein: CASSKTGTSGRYEQYF
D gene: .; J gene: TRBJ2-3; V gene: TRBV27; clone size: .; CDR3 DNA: TGTGCCAGCAGTTTCAGCGGCACAGATACGCAGTATTTT; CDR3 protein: CASSFSGTDTQYF